Sequencing of this T cell receptor beta chain was carried out in a study of cytomegalovirus exposure and HLA in healthy donors. Study outcomes and limitations: The authors excluded some V segments, including TRBV6-2 and TRBV6-3, as indistinguishable.

With regard to this clone: As yet, its antigen is unknown.

PCR primers comprised 60 Vbeta and 13 Jbeta primers. Using immunoSEQ multiplex PCR, the repertoire was profiled, and TCRdb retains in-frame clones only, with some absent. The table shows 55,000 to 90,000 clones, with around 78% occurring only once. The CDR3 covers 16 residues. The germline gives CDR1 LNHDA, CDR2 SQIVND (reference sequence). Germline trimming cut 5 bases from V and 6 bases from J; bases unmatched to any gene: 11. The TCR sequence derives from a man aged 50-60 years in good health and CMV-seronegative. Sequences were obtained from PBMCs. The V gene is TRBV19, the J gene TRBJ1-2, with TRBD1 matching 11 bases. CDR3 residues: CASSVGQGAPPDGYTF. In DNA, the CDR3 is TGTGCCAGTAGTGTAGGACAGGGGGCGCCCCCGGATGGCTACACCTTC.